The entry below gives a single T cell receptor beta chain sequence along with its context. Its antigen remains unidentified. The repertoire was sequenced with immunoSEQ multiplex PCR; TCRdb's copy has only in-frame clones and lacks some. The sample shows tens of thousands of clones, roughly 85% of them seen only once. This entry belongs to a study of lymphopenia after photon versus proton radiotherapy. Study observations and caveats: Post-nadir diversity loss with photons came from oligoclonal expansion, particularly CD8+ Temra cells.

The CDR3 contains 14 residues. V lost 7 bases to trimming and J lost 5 bases; unmatched junction nucleotides: 9. Per germline, CDR1 MDHEN and CDR2 SYDVKM. The chain links TRBV28 to TRBJ2-5; 8 bases agree with TRBD2. This TCR derives from a woman aged 70-85 years with pancreatic cancer. Sequencing was performed on peripheral blood, taken from a patient treated with proton-based radiotherapy. The CDR3 region has the DNA TGTGCCAGCACCCCCGGGACTAGGTGGGAGACCCAGTACTTC. Translating gives CASTPGTRWETQYF.